The clone carrying this TCR beta chain occurred once. Clones were sequenced by immunoSEQ multiplex PCR, and TCRdb holds only the in-frame ones, with some missing. Of about 370,000 clones in the sample, about 90% were seen once. This record comes from a study of blood T cell repertoires in COVID-19. After removal of 5 bases from V and 5 bases from J, the junction contained 8 bases not matched to a gene. CDR1 GTSNPN and CDR2 SVGIG come from the germline V gene (reference sequence). The CDR3 extends over 13 amino acids. This clonotype was obtained from a young woman with COVID-19, enrolled during active disease. The V call is TRBV30, the J call TRBJ1-1; 7 bases match TRBD1. Sequencing was done on a sample of peripheral blood. CDR3: CAWDRELSTEAFF. The CDR3 DNA follows: TGTGCCTGGGACAGGGAACTCTCTACTGAAGCTTTCTTT.